The table lists the clone carrying this T cell receptor beta chain with a few counts. What it binds is unknown. The data were taken from a study of metastatic and nonmetastatic thyroid tumors. The overall study: Repertoires of blood and of tissue (tumor or nodule) from malignant and benign thyroid patients were compared.

The germline gives CDR1 MNHEY, CDR2 SVGAGI. Trimming at V came to 2 bases and at J to 4 bases, leaving 9 bases not matched to a gene. There are 17 residues in the CDR3. Thyroid surgery had not been preceded by any treatment in any patient. Study results and caveats: It was reported that TCR beta diversity was significantly higher in malignant thyroid tumors than benign nodules, in blood and tumor.

Using MiXCR, TCRdb reanalyzed the PCR reads. The sample holds fewer than 30,000 clones, 16% seen once. Sequenced material: blood. The TCR originated in a female donor with papillary thyroid cancer or a benign thyroid nodule (not recorded which). Some clones in this sample may be carry-over from other donors' samples. This chain joins TRBV6-5 and TRBJ2-7; 12 bases agree with TRBD2. As DNA, the CDR3 is TGTGCCAGCAGTTACCCTCTAAGGACTAGCGGGACATACGAGCAGTACTTC. Encoded protein: CASSYPLRTSGTYEQYF.